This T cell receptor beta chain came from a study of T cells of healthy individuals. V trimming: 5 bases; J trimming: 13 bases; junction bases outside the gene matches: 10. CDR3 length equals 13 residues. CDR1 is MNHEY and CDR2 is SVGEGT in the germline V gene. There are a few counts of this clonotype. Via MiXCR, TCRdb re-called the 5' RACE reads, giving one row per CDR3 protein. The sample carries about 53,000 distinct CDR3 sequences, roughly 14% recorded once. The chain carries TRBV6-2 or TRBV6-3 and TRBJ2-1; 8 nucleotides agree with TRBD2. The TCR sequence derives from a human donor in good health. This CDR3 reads CASSTPGLVNQFF. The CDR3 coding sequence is TGTGCCAGCAGTACCCCGGGACTAGTGAACCAGTTCTTC.